These T cell receptor beta chains were read from a single sample in a study of blood T cells in healthy people across ages. From the 5' RACE reads, TCRdb called clonotypes with MiXCR, one entry per CDR3 protein. The table has 550,000 to 650,000 distinct CDR3 sequences, about 30% seen once. Input material: blood. Receptors originate from an elderly woman in good health. The CDR3 runs from the conserved cysteine through the conserved F or W. D genes are given only for firm matches. Rows may omit the clone size; those that give it use once, few, many or a size class.

J gene: TRBJ2-7
V gene: TRBV7-2
CDR3 length: 12
D gene: -
clone size: -
CDR3 DNA: TGTGCCAGCAGCTCCCTAGGGGTGGAGCAGTACTTC
CDR3 protein: CASSSLGVEQYF

J gene: TRBJ1-6
V gene: TRBV2
CDR3 length: 15
D gene: TRBD1
clone size: -
CDR3 DNA: TGTGCCAGCAGGGGGACAGTCCTCGGGAATTCACCCCTCCACTTT
CDR3 protein: CASRGTVLGNSPLHF

J gene: TRBJ2-2
V gene: TRBV7-2
CDR3 length: 17
D gene: TRBD1
clone size: many
CDR3 DNA: TGTGCCAGCAGCTTAGAGTCAGGGGGCGTACTCACCGGGGAGCTGTTTTTT
CDR3 protein: CASSLESGGVLTGELFF

J gene: TRBJ2-2
V gene: TRBV20-1
CDR3 length: 13
D gene: -
clone size: few
CDR3 DNA: TGCAGTGGACGGGGGCCCCCCCTCGGGGAGCTGTTTTTT
CDR3 protein: CSGRGPPLGELFF

J gene: TRBJ1-1
V gene: TRBV13
CDR3 length: 14
D gene: -
clone size: -
CDR3 DNA: TGTGCCAGCAGCTCCTATTCCGGAGCGGGTGAAGCTTTCTTT
CDR3 protein: CASSSYSGAGEAFF

J gene: TRBJ2-5
V gene: TRBV7-9
CDR3 length: 15
D gene: TRBD2
clone size: many
CDR3 DNA: TGTGCCAGCAGCTTAGAACCGGGGGGTCGGGAGACCCAGTACTTC
CDR3 protein: CASSLEPGGRETQYF

J gene: TRBJ2-1
V gene: TRBV4-3
CDR3 length: 15
D gene: TRBD2
clone size: many
CDR3 DNA: TGCGCCAGCAGCCAAGGGACCGTGGCTAGCGGCGAGCAGTTCTTC
CDR3 protein: CASSQGTVASGEQFF

J gene: TRBJ2-7
V gene: TRBV28
CDR3 length: 14
D gene: TRBD2
clone size: few
CDR3 DNA: TGTGCCAGCAGTGGAGCGGGGGGTCCCTACGAGCAGTACTTC
CDR3 protein: CASSGAGGPYEQYF

J gene: TRBJ1-1
V gene: TRBV7-6
CDR3 length: 15
D gene: -
clone size: few
CDR3 DNA: TGTGCCAGCAGCTTAGGCACAGGTTCCAACACTGAAGCTTTCTTT
CDR3 protein: CASSLGTGSNTEAFF

J gene: TRBJ2-7
V gene: TRBV28
CDR3 length: 14
D gene: -
clone size: -
CDR3 DNA: TGTGCCAGCAGCCCCTCAGGGGAGCTATACGAGCAGTACTTC
CDR3 protein: CASSPSGELYEQYF

J gene: TRBJ1-1
V gene: TRBV20-1
CDR3 length: 14
D gene: -
clone size: many
CDR3 DNA: TGCAGTGCTAGAGGCCTTGCAGGGAGAACTGAAGCTTTCTTT
CDR3 protein: CSARGLAGRTEAFF

J gene: TRBJ1-5
V gene: TRBV20-1
CDR3 length: 15
D gene: -
clone size: -
CDR3 DNA: TGCAGTGCTAACTCCAGGGGAGGGGTCAATCAGCCCCAGCATTTT
CDR3 protein: CSANSRGGVNQPQHF

J gene: TRBJ2-5
V gene: TRBV28
CDR3 length: 16
D gene: TRBD2
clone size: -
CDR3 DNA: TGTGCCAGCAGTCCGTGGGCTAGCGGGATCCAAGGGACCCAGTACTTC
CDR3 protein: CASSPWASGIQGTQYF

J gene: TRBJ2-1
V gene: TRBV3-1
CDR3 length: 15
D gene: TRBD2
clone size: many
CDR3 DNA: TGCGCCAGCAGCCCAAGCGGGGGGGCAGGAAATGAGCAGTTCTTC
CDR3 protein: CASSPSGGAGNEQFF

J gene: TRBJ2-2
V gene: TRBV28
CDR3 length: 13
D gene: TRBD1
clone size: -
CDR3 DNA: TGTGCCAGTGGGACAGAGAACACCGGGGAGCTGTTTTTT
CDR3 protein: CASGTENTGELFF

J gene: TRBJ2-7
V gene: TRBV6-2/TRBV6-3
CDR3 length: 15
D gene: TRBD2
clone size: few
CDR3 DNA: TGTGCCAGCAGCCTTAGCGGGGAGTCCTACAATGAGCAGTACTTC
CDR3 protein: CASSLSGESYNEQYF

J gene: TRBJ2-7
V gene: TRBV7-3
CDR3 length: 15
D gene: TRBD1
clone size: many
CDR3 DNA: TGTGCCAGCAGCTATCAGACAGGGGCCCTCTACGAGCAGTACTTC
CDR3 protein: CASSYQTGALYEQYF

J gene: TRBJ2-7
V gene: TRBV7-8
CDR3 length: 17
D gene: -
clone size: -
CDR3 DNA: TGTGCCAGCAGCTTAGCGAGGGGGGCAGGGTCGCTAAGGGAGCAGTACTTC
CDR3 protein: CASSLARGAGSLREQYF

J gene: TRBJ1-5
V gene: TRBV7-8
CDR3 length: 16
D gene: -
clone size: few
CDR3 DNA: TGTGCCAGCAGCTCCGGGACTTCTTTGAGGAATCAGCCCCGGCATTTT
CDR3 protein: CASSSGTSLRNQPRHF

J gene: TRBJ2-1
V gene: TRBV5-1
CDR3 length: 16
D gene: TRBD2
clone size: once
CDR3 DNA: TGCGCCAGCAGCTTGGAAGCGGGAGGGAGATACAATGAGCAGTTCTTC
CDR3 protein: CASSLEAGGRYNEQFF

J gene: TRBJ2-5
V gene: TRBV6-5
CDR3 length: 18
D gene: -
clone size: -
CDR3 DNA: TGTGCCAGCAGTTGGGGGCTTGGTGACGCCTCAAGGGGGGAGACCCAGTACTTC
CDR3 protein: CASSWGLGDASRGETQYF

J gene: TRBJ2-5
V gene: TRBV7-2
CDR3 length: 13
D gene: -
clone size: many
CDR3 DNA: TGTGCCAGCAGCTCGGACACCGAGGAGACCCAGTACTTC
CDR3 protein: CASSSDTEETQYF

J gene: TRBJ2-2
V gene: TRBV2
CDR3 length: 15
D gene: -
clone size: -
CDR3 DNA: TGTGCCAGCAGTGAAAACTACCTAAACACCGGGGAGCTGTTTTTT
CDR3 protein: CASSENYLNTGELFF

J gene: TRBJ1-1
V gene: TRBV12-3/TRBV12-4
CDR3 length: 13
D gene: -
clone size: many
CDR3 DNA: TGTGCCAGCAGCCGGTCCCCCACTACTGAAGCTTTCTTT
CDR3 protein: CASSRSPTTEAFF

J gene: TRBJ2-5
V gene: TRBV7-2
CDR3 length: 15
D gene: TRBD1
clone size: many
CDR3 DNA: TGTGCCAGCAGCCCCTACACAGGGGGCATGAAGACCCAGTACTTC
CDR3 protein: CASSPYTGGMKTQYF

J gene: TRBJ1-5
V gene: TRBV6-1
CDR3 length: 16
D gene: -
clone size: few
CDR3 DNA: TGTGCCAGCATTTGGTGGGATAGGGGGTATGATCAGCCCCAGCATTTT
CDR3 protein: CASIWWDRGYDQPQHF